Given below is one T cell receptor beta chain in context. Its antigen is not known. This CDR3 contains 15 residues. Germline assignment: CDR1 MNHEY and CDR2 SVGAGI. Between the trimmed V and J ends, which lost 0 bases and 5 bases, there was a span of 13 bases. Per the study methods: The detection floor for productive clonotype frequency was 2.59 x 10-5. Sequenced by immunoSEQ multiplex PCR; TCRdb stores in-frame clones only, minus some. V and J calls and clone size are those listed in that table; D and trimming were worked out from the DNA. The data hold some 30,000 clones, with roughly 76% observed a single time. These data belong to a study of STAT5B mutations in CD4+ large granular lymphocyte leukemia. Notes on the study in general: Patient CD4-sorted repertoires stayed more clonal than healthy ones after leukemic-clone removal.

The clonotype was recovered from a human donor in good health. This chain links TRBV6-5 with TRBJ1-2; tentatively, D is TRBD1 (5 bases). Sequencing was carried out using CD4+ T cells from blood buffy coats. DNA of the CDR3: TGTGCCAGCAGTTACTCGAATATCGGGGGGTATGGCTACACCTTC. Translation gives CASSYSNIGGYGYTF.